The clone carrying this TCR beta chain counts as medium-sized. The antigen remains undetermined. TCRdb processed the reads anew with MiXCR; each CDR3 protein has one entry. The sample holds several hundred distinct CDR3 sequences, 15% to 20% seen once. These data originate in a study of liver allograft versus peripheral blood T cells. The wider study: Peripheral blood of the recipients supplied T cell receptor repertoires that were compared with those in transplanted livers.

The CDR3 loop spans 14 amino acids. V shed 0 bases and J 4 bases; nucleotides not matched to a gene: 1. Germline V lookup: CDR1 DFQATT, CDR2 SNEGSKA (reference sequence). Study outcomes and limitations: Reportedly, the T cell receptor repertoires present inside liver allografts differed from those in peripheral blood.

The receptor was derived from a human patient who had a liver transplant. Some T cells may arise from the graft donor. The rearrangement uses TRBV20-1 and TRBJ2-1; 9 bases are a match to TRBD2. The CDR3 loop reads CSARDLAGYNEQFF. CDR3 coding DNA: TGCAGTGCTAGAGACCTAGCGGGGTACAATGAGCAGTTCTTC.